This passage covers 23 T cell receptor beta chains from one sample sequenced in a study of shared clonotypes between healthy human individuals. Using immunoSEQ multiplex PCR, the repertoire was profiled, and TCRdb retains in-frame clones only, with some absent. The sample lists about 590,000 clones, around 95% occurring once. Terminally differentiated effector memory CD45RA+ cells were left out of the naive CD8 fraction, which was CD45RO-negative and positively selected for CCR7. The sample consisted of naive CD8+ T cells sorted from blood. These receptors originate from a woman in her twenties or thirties in good health.

This chain connects TRBV4-1 to TRBJ1-3, with D hard to call. The V gene's germline CDR1 is MGHRA and CDR2 YSYEKL. Trimming took 1 base from V and 2 from J, leaving 0 bases between them. This CDR3 is 12 amino acids long. CDR3 sequence (DNA): TGCGCCAGCAGCCAAGCTGGAAACACCATATATTTT. Translating gives CASSQAGNTIYF.

The count of this clone is one. The J gene is TRBJ2-5, the V gene TRBV7-7; the D gene is possibly TRBD2 (5 bases). The CDR3 consists of 15 residues. Germline values: CDR1 SSHAT, CDR2 FNYEAQ (reference sequence). The V end was cut by 5 bases, the J end by 4 bases, with 17 bases between. The CDR3 loop reads CASSTSSYGGETQYF. DNA for the CDR3: TGTGCCAGCAGCACCAGTAGTTACGGAGGAGAGACCCAGTACTTC.

This rearrangement joins TRBV16 to TRBJ1-3, with 7 nucleotides matching TRBD1. The CDR3 length is 20 residues. Germline V gene data show CDR1 as KGHSY and CDR2 as FQNENV. With V trimmed by 0 bases and J by 2 bases, 16 bases remained unmatched. The CDR3: CASSQSPGTVRFGPGNTIYF. CDR3 nucleotide sequence: TGTGCCAGCAGCCAATCGCCCGGGACAGTGAGGTTTGGGCCTGGAAACACCATATATTTT.

The rearrangement joins TRBV5-1 to TRBJ2-2; 14 nucleotides line up with TRBD2. The germline CDR1 and CDR2 sequences are SGHRS and YFSETQ. Germline trimming cut 2 bases from V and 7 bases from J; bases unmatched to any gene: 10. The CDR3 contains 18 residues. CDR3 sequence: CASSFGLAGGQRGGELFF. The CDR3 nucleotides read TGCGCCAGCAGCTTCGGACTAGCGGGAGGACAAAGGGGCGGGGAGCTGTTTTTT.

The genes are TRBV19 and TRBJ1-5, with 8 nucleotides matching TRBD1. Germline CDR1 is LNHDA and CDR2 is SQIVND (reference sequence). The CDR3 sequence is 14 residues long. The J segment lost 6 bases and the V segment lost 4 bases, leaving 5 bases of the junction unmatched. The CDR3 DNA follows: TGTGCCAGTAGTAGCAGACAGGGGTTTCAGCCCCAGCATTTT. It yields the protein CASSSRQGFQPQHF.

The V call is TRBV13, the J call TRBJ2-7; TRBD2 agrees at 8 bases. Germline V gene data show CDR1 as PRHDT and CDR2 as FYEKMQ (reference sequence). This CDR3 has 15 amino acids. J was trimmed by 5 bases and V by 5 bases; bases with no gene match: 11. CDR3 loop: CASSPRGAGVHEQYF. In DNA, the CDR3 is TGTGCCAGCAGCCCCCGGGGAGCGGGAGTCCACGAGCAGTACTTC.

This sequence joins TRBV15 and TRBJ2-7; 10 bases match TRBD2. The V gene end was trimmed by 4 bases and the J gene end by 4 bases; junction bases not matched to a gene: 10. CDR1 LNHNV and CDR2 YYDKDF come from the germline V gene (reference sequence). The length of the CDR3 is 16 residues. The CDR3, as DNA: TGTGCCACCAGCACCGGAGCGGGAGGGCACTCATACGAGCAGTACTTC. It specifies CATSTGAGGHSYEQYF.

This chain uses TRBV15 with TRBJ2-1; 9 bases are a match to TRBD1. Germline V gene data show CDR1 as LNHNV and CDR2 as YYDKDF (reference sequence). The CDR3 has 15 amino acids. With 5 bases clipped from V and 8 bases from J, the junction kept 10 bases outside the gene matches. CDR3 sequence (DNA): TGTGCCACCAGCCTGGGACAGGGAGGGGTCGATGAGCAGTTCTTC. It encodes CATSLGQGGVDEQFF.

V is TRBV13 and J is TRBJ2-1; tentative D call: TRBD2 (6 bases). Trimming left V 6 bases short and J 2 bases short, with 14 bases between. CDR1 is PRHDT, CDR2 FYEKMQ, per germline (reference sequence). The CDR3 extends over 15 amino acids. The CDR3 bases are TGTGCCAGCAGTCTAAACGGACTACCCTACAATGAGCAGTTCTTC. Its translation is CASSLNGLPYNEQFF.

The chain carries TRBV14 and TRBJ2-1; D not resolved. V dropped 4 bases and J dropped 4 bases, with 17 bases sitting between them. This CDR3 is built from 16 residues. CDR1 is SGHDN and CDR2 is FVKESK in the germline V gene. This CDR3 is CASSPPGGALYNEQFF. The CDR3 DNA reads TGTGCCAGCAGCCCCCCCGGCGGAGCCCTGTACAATGAGCAGTTCTTC.

The CDR3 spells CASSLRAGEDHNYGYTF. The CDR3 DNA is TGTGCCAGCAGCTTAAGAGCTGGGGAAGACCATAACTATGGCTACACCTTC. The chain has TRBV7-6 and TRBJ1-2; D not resolved. The germline V gene has CDR1 SGHVS and CDR2 FNYEAQ. The germline V and J ends were trimmed by 2 bases and 1 base, with 17 bases remaining between them. The CDR3 extends over 17 amino acids.

There are a few counts of this clone. The same CDR3 can be traced to other DNA sequences in this sample. The chain has TRBV9 and TRBJ2-7; 7 bases map to TRBD1. V trimming: 3 bases; J trimming: 3 bases; junction bases outside the gene matches: 0. The CDR3 length is 12 residues. Germline V gene lookup returns CDR1 SGDLS and CDR2 YYNGEE. Here the CDR3 DNA reads TGTGCCAGCAGCGGACAGGGCTACGAGCAGTACTTC. This encodes CASSGQGYEQYF.

V gene TRBV7-9 combines with J gene TRBJ1-2; 9 bases match TRBD1. V shed 1 base and J 7 bases; nucleotides not matched to a gene: 19. The CDR3 extends over 19 amino acids. Germline assignment: CDR1 SEHNR and CDR2 FQNEAQ (reference sequence). CDR3 residues: CASSLGKGTGTGGLSGYTF. CDR3 sequence (DNA): TGTGCCAGCAGCTTAGGCAAGGGGACAGGGACCGGCGGACTATCTGGCTACACCTTC. Full variable domain (missing parts from reference TRBV7-9 and TRBJ1-2): DTGVSQNPRHKITKRGQNVTFRCDPISEHNRLYWYRQTLGQGPEFLTYFQNEAQLEKSRLLSDRFSAERPKGSFSTLEIQRTEQGDSAMYLCASSLGKGTGTGGLSGYTFGSGTRLTVV.

This rearrangement joins TRBV2 to TRBJ2-1; 7 nucleotides line up with TRBD2. This CDR3 has 15 amino acids. Germline V gene data show CDR1 as SNHLY and CDR2 as FYNNEI. J was trimmed by 7 bases and V by 5 bases; bases with no gene match: 11. The DNA of the CDR3 is TGTGCCAGCAGTATCGAGGGAGGGCCGTTGAATGAGCAGTTCTTC. This encodes CASSIEGGPLNEQFF. Based on the CDR3 plus reference TRBV2 and TRBJ2-1, the full variable domain is EPEVTQTPSHQVTQMGQEVILRCVPISNHLYFYWYRQILGQKVEFLVSFYNNEISEKSEIFDDQFSVERPDGSNFTLKIRSTKLEDSAMYFCASSIEGGPLNEQFFGPGTRLTVL.

This chain links TRBV29-1 with TRBJ2-4; D gene ambiguous. The V end was cut by 4 bases, the J end by 4 bases, with 17 bases between. This CDR3 has 15 residues. Germline CDR1 reads SQVTM; CDR2 reads ANQGSEA. CDR3 in DNA: TGCAGCGTTGTTAAGCAGGAGCCGGTTAAAAACATTCAGTACTTC. It encodes CSVVKQEPVKNIQYF.

CDR3 nucleotide sequence: TGTGCCAGCAGCCGACAGCGGGAGGGCCCGAACGAGCAGTACTTC. This sequence encodes CASSRQREGPNEQYF. The chain links TRBV7-8 to TRBJ2-7, with 10 bases that match TRBD2. Germline lookup yields CDR1 SGHVS and CDR2 FQNEAQ. V was pared by 5 bases and J by 5 bases, with 9 bases of the junction left unmatched. This CDR3 has 15 residues.

The V and J genes are TRBV15 and TRBJ1-2; a possible D gene is TRBD1 (5 bases). This CDR3 region has 16 residues. In germline, CDR1 is LNHNV, CDR2 YYDKDF (reference sequence). Between the trimmed V and J ends, which lost 0 bases and 6 bases, there was a span of 17 bases. CDR3 region: CATSRDRARGQDGYTF. The CDR3 coding sequence is TGTGCCACCAGCAGAGATAGGGCGAGGGGCCAGGATGGCTACACCTTC.

This chain connects TRBV13 to TRBJ2-7; D is perhaps TRBD1 (6 bases). The V gene's germline CDR1 is PRHDT and CDR2 FYEKMQ (reference sequence). The CDR3 spans 19 residues. V lost 6 bases to trimming and J lost 3 bases, with 30 bases between them. The CDR3 DNA reads as TGTGCCAGCAGTCTAAACCGGGACCGAACGCAGAGGGGGTTCTACGAGCAGTACTTC. Protein sequence: CASSLNRDRTQRGFYEQYF.

The chain employs TRBV27 and TRBJ1-4; the D is unclear. Trimming took off 6 bases at V and 5 bases at J, with 13 bases between the two ends. Per germline, CDR1 MNHEY and CDR2 SMNVEV (reference sequence). The CDR3 runs 14 residues. DNA of the CDR3: TGTGCCAGCAGAACATTGGCCCCAAATGAAAAACTGTTTTTT. Protein sequence: CASRTLAPNEKLFF.

The chain recombines TRBV11-3 with TRBJ2-2; D not resolved. The CDR3 covers 13 residues. V gave up 4 bases and J gave up 5 bases, with 8 bases separating them. The germline V gene has CDR1 SGHNT and CDR2 YENEEA. The CDR3 DNA sequence: TGTGCCAGCAGCTCGACATCAACCGGGGAGCTGTTTTTT. Residues: CASSSTSTGELFF. Full variable domain (missing parts from reference TRBV11-3 and TRBJ2-2): EAGVVQSPRYKIIEKKQPVAFWCNPISGHNTLYWYLQNLGQGPELLIRYENEEAVDDSQLPKDRFSAERLKGVDSTLKIQPAELGDSAVYLCASSSTSTGELFFGEGSRLTVL.

The gene calls are TRBV21-1 and TRBJ1-1. TRBV21-1 is deemed a pseudogene. This CDR3 has 16 amino acids. This chain's CDR3 is CASSKDRGWKNTEAFF. CDR3 DNA sequence: TGTGCCAGCAGCAAAGACCGGGGTTGGAAGAACACTGAAGCTTTCTTT.

The V call is TRBV19, the J call TRBJ2-5, with D possibly TRBD1 on 5 matching bases. Near its end, the DNA agrees better with TRBJ2-7, so the J call may be wrong. The CDR3 spans 14 residues. CDR1 is LNHDA and CDR2 is SQIVND in the germline V gene (reference sequence). For the CDR3, the DNA is TGTGCCAGTAGTATTGTGGACAACTCCTACGAGCAGTACTTC. Amino acid sequence: CASSIVDNSYEQYF.

J is TRBJ2-5 and V is TRBV19, with 7 bases lining up with TRBD2. After removal of 5 bases from V and 5 bases from J, the junction contained 8 bases not matched to a gene. Per the germline V gene, CDR1 is LNHDA and CDR2 is SQIVND (reference sequence). This CDR3 has 14 amino acids. In DNA, the CDR3 is TGTGCCAGTAGTCTGCGGGACTACGGGGAGACCCAGTACTTC. This codes for CASSLRDYGETQYF.